This T cell receptor (beta chain) stems from a study of vaccination effects on CD4 cells after COVID-19. Across the whole study: At 16 days and one week before vaccination, a couple of convalescent patients gave samples. Study findings and constraints: Mainly new clones induced by vaccination were found among post-vaccine spike-reactive clones in convalescents. Sampling in the study covered few convalescent patients and included no early post-infection timepoints.

Sequencing used immunoSEQ multiplex PCR; TCRdb keeps in-frame clones, though not all of them. The sample has 60,000 to 75,000 clones, 60% to 75% seen once; the top ten hold 5%. The CDR3 extends over 18 amino acids. V gave up 4 bases and J gave up 0 bases; unmatched junction bases: 8. Per the germline V gene, CDR1 is SGHTA and CDR2 is FQGNSA. Remarks on this clone: What it binds is unknown.

Prior to sequencing, the ViraFEST assay stimulated PBMC with viral peptide pools, which expanded the antigen-specific CD4+ T cells. At the end of roughly ten days of culture, CD4+ T cells were isolated. The person had a PCR-confirmed SARS-CoV-2 infection during March to December 2020. IL-2 medium took the place of half the medium on both days 3 and 7. The V and J genes are TRBV7-2 and TRBJ2-1; 11 bases agree with TRBD2. This TCR derives from a human donor who had a prior SARS-CoV-2 infection. The material was CD4+ T cells from PBMCs cultured with HIV peptides, obtained before COVID-19 vaccination. Subset noted: HIV-1 Nef peptide pool negative control/reference culture. CDR3 in DNA: TGTGCCAGCAGCTCCGGGACTAGCGGAGCTAGCTCCTACAATGAGCAGTTCTTC. As protein: CASSSGTSGASSYNEQFF.